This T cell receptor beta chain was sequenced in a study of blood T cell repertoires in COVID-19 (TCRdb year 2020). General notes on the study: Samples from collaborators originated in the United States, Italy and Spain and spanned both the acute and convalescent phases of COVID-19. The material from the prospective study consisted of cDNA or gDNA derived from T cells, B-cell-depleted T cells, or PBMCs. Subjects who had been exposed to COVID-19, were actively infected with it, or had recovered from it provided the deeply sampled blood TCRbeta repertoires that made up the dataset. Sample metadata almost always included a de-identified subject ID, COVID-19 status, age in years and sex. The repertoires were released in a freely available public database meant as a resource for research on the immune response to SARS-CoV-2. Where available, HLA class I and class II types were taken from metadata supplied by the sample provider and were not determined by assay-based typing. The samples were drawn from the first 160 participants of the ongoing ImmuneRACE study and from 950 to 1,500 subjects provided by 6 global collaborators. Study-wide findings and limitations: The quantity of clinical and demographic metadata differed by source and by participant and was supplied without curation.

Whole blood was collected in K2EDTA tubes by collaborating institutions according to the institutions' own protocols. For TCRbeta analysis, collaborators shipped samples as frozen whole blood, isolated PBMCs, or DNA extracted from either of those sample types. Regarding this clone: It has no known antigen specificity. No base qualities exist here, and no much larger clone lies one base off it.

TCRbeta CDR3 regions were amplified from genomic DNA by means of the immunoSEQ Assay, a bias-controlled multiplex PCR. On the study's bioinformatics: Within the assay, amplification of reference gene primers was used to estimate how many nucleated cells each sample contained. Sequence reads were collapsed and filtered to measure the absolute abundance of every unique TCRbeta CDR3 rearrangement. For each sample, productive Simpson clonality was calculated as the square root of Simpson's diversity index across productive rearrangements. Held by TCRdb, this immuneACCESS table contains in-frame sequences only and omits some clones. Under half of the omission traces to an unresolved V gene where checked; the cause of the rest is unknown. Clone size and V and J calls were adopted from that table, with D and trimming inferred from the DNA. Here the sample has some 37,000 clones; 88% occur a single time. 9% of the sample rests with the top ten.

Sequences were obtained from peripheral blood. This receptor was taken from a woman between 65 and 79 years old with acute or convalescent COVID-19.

The CDR3 sequence is CAWGTGHDSPLHF. DNA sequence: TGTGCCTGGGGGACAGGGCACGACTCACCCCTCCACTTT. The rearranged segments are TRBV30 and TRBJ1-6, and 9 bases in between align with TRBD1. The germline V gene (reference sequence) specifies GTSNPN as CDR1 and SVGIG as CDR2. V lost 5 bases and J lost 10 bases, and the count of bases not matched to a germline gene is 6. CDR3 length: 13 amino acids, cysteine to phenylalanine. The sequence is cut down to CDR3 DNA, 39 bases in frame from base 1.